Included here is one T cell receptor beta chain sequence, with context. TCRdb fed the 5' RACE reads into MiXCR, producing one record per CDR3 protein. The table shows approximately 11,000 distinct CDR3 sequences, with around 49% occurring only once. Germline V gene data show CDR1 as SGHVS and CDR2 as FQNEAQ. Between the trimmed V and J ends, which lost 0 bases and 4 bases, there was a span of 7 bases. There are 14 residues in the CDR3. This clonotype was obtained from a female donor with breast cancer. The sequenced sample consisted of tumor-infiltrating naive CD4+ T cells sorted from the breast tumor. As to subset: naive CD4+ T cells, CD4+CD45RA+CD25-. The V gene is TRBV7-8, the J gene TRBJ1-5; D gene uncertain. This chain's CDR3 is CASSLAMTNQPQHF. The CDR3 DNA is TGTGCCAGCAGCTTAGCAATGACAAATCAGCCCCAGCATTTT.